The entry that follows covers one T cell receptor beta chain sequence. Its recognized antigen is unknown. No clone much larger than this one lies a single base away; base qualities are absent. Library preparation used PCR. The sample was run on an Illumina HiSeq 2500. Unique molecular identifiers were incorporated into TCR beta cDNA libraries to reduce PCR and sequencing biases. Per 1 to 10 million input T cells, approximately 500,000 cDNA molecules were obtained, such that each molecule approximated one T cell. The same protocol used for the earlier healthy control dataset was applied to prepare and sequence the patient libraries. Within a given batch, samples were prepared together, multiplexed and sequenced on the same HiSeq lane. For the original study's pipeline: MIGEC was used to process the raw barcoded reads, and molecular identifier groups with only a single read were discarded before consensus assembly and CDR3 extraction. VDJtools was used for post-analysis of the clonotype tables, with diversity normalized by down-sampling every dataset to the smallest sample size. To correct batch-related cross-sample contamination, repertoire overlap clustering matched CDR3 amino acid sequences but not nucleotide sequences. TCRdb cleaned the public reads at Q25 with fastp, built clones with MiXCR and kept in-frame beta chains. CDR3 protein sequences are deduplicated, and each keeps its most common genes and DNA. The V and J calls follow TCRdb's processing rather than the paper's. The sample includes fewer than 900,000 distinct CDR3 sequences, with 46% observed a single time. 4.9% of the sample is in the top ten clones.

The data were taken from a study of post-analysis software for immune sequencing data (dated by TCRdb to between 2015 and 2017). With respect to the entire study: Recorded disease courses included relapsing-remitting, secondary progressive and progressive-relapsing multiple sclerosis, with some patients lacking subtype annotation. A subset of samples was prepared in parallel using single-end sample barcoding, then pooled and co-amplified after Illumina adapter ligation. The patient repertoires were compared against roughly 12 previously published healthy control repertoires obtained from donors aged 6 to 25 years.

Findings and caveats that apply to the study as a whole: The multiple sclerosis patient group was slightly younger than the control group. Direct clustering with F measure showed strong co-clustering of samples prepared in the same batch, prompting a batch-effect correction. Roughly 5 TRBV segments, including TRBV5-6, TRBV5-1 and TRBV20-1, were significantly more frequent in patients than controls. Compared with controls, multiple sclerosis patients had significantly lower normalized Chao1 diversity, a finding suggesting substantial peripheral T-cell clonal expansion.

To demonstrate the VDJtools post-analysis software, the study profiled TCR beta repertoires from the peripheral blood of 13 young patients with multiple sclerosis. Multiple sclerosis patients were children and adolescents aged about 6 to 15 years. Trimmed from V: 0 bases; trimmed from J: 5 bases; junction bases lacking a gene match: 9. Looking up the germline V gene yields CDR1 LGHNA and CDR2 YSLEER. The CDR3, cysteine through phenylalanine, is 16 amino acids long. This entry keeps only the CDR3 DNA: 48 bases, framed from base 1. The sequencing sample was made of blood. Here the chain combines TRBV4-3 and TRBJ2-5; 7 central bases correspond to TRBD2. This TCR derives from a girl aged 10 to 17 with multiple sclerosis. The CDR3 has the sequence CASSQDQGGRVETQYF. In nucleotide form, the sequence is TGCGCCAGCAGCCAAGATCAGGGAGGGAGGGTCGAGACCCAGTACTTC.